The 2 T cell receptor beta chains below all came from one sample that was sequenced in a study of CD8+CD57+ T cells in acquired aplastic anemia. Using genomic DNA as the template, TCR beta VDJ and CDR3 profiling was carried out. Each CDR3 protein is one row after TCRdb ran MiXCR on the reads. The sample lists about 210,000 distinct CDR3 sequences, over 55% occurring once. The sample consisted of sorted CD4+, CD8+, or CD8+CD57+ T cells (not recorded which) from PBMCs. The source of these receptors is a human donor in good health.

CDR3 amino acids: CSVATGEGTEAFF. The CDR3 DNA reads TGCAGCGTTGCAACAGGGGAAGGCACTGAAGCTTTCTTT. V gene TRBV29-1 combines with J gene TRBJ1-1; 7 bases align to TRBD1. This CDR3 contains 13 residues. V was clipped by 4 bases and J by 4 bases; unmatched bases: 6. Per germline, CDR1 SQVTM and CDR2 ANQGSEA.

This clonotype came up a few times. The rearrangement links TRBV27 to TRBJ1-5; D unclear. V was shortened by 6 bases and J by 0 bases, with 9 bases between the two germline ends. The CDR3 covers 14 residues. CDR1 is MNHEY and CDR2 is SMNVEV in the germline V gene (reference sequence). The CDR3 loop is CASRADHSNQPQHF. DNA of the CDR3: TGTGCCAGCAGGGCAGACCATAGCAATCAGCCCCAGCATTTT.